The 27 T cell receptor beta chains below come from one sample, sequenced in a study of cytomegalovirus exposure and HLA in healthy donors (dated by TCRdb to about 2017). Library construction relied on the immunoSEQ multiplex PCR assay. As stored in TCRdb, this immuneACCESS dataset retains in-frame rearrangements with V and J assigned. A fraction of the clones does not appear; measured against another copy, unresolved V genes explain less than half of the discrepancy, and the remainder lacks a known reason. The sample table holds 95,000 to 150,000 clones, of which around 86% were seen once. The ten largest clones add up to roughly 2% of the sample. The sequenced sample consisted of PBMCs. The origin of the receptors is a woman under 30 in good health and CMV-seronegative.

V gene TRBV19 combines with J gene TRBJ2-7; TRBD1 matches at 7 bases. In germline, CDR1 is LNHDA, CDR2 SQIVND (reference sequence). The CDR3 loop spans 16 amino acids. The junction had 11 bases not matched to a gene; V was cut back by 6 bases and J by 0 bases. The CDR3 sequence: CASSPTGTEGSYEQYF. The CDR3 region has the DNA TGTGCCAGTAGCCCTACCGGGACAGAGGGCTCCTACGAGCAGTACTTC. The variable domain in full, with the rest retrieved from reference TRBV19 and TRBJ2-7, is DGGITQSPKYLFRKEGQNVTLSCEQNLNHDAMYWYRQDPGQGLRLIYYSQIVNDFQKGDIAEGYSVSREKKESFPLTVTSAQKNPTAFYLCASSPTGTEGSYEQYFGPGTRLTVT.

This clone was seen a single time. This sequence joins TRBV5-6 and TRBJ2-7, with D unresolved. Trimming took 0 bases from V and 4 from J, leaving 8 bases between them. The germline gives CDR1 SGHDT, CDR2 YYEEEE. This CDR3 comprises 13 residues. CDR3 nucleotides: TGTGCCAGCAGCTTGGACAGAAGTTACGAGCAGTACTTC. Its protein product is CASSLDRSYEQYF. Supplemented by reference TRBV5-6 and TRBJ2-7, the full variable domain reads DAGVTQSPTHLIKTRGQQVTLRCSPKSGHDTVSWYQQALGQGPQFIFQYYEEEERQRGNFPDRFSGHQFPNYSSELNVNALLLGDSALYLCASSLDRSYEQYFGPGTRLTVT.

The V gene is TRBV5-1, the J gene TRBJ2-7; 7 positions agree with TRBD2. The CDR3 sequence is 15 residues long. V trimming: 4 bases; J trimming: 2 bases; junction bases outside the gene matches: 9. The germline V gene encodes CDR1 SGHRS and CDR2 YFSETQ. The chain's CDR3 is CASSPGLDLTYEQYF. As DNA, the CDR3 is TGCGCCAGCAGCCCCGGACTAGATCTAACCTACGAGCAGTACTTC.

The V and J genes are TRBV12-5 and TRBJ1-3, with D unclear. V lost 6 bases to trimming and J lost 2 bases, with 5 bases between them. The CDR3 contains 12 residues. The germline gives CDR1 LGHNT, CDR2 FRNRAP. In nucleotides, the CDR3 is TGTGCTAGTGGCACAACTGGAAACACCATATATTTT. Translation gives CASGTTGNTIYF.

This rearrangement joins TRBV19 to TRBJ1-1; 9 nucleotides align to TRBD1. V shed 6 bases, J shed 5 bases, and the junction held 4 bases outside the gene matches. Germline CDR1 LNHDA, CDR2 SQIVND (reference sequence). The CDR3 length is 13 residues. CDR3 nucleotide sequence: TGTGCCAGTAGCCCGGACAGGGGAACTGAAGCTTTCTTT. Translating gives CASSPDRGTEAFF. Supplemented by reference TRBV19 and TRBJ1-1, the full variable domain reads DGGITQSPKYLFRKEGQNVTLSCEQNLNHDAMYWYRQDPGQGLRLIYYSQIVNDFQKGDIAEGYSVSREKKESFPLTVTSAQKNPTAFYLCASSPDRGTEAFFGQGTRLTVV.

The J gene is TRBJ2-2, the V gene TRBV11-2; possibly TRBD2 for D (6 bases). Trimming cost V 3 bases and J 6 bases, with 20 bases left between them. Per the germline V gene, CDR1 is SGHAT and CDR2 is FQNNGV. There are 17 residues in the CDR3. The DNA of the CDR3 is TGTGCCAGCAGCTTGTTGGAGGGAGTATCTGTTGCCGGGGAGCTGTTTTTT. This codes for CASSLLEGVSVAGELFF.

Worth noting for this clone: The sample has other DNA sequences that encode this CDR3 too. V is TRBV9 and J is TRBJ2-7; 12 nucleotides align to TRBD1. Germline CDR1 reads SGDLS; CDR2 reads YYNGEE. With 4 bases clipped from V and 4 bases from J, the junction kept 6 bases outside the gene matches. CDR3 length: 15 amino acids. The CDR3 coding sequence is TGTGCCAGCAGCCCGACGGGACAGGGGGCGTACGAGCAGTACTTC. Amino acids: CASSPTGQGAYEQYF.

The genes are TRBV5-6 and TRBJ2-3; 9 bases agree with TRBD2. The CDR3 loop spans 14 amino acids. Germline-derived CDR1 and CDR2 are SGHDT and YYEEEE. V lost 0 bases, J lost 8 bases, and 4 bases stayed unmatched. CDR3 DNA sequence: TGTGCCAGCAGCTTGGTGGCGGGAGGGGGTACGCAGTATTTT. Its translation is CASSLVAGGGTQYF.

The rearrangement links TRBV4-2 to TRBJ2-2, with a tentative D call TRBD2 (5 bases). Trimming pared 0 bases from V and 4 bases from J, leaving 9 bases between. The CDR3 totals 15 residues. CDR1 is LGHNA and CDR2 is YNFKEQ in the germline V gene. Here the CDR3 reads CASSQEARGTGELFF. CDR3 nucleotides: TGTGCCAGCAGCCAAGAAGCTCGGGGCACCGGGGAGCTGTTTTTT.

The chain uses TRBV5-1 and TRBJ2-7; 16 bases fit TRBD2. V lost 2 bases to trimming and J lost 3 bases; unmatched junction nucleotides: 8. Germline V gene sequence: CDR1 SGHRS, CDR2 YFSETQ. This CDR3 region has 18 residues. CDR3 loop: CASSFGTSGRAVHYEQYF. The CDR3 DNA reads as TGCGCCAGCAGCTTCGGGACTAGCGGGAGGGCGGTGCACTACGAGCAGTACTTC.

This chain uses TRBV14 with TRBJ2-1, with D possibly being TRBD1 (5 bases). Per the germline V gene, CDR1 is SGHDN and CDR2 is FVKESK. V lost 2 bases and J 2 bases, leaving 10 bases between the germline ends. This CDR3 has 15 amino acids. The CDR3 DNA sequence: TGTGCCAGCAGCCAATTGCAGGGTACCTACAATGAGCAGTTCTTC. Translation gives CASSQLQGTYNEQFF.

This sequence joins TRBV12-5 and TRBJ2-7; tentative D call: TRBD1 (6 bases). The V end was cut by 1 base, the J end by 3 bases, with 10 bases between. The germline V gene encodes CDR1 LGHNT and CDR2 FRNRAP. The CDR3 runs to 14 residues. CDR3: CASGLGQGRYEQYF. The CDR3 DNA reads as TGTGCTAGTGGTTTGGGGCAGGGGCGCTACGAGCAGTACTTC.

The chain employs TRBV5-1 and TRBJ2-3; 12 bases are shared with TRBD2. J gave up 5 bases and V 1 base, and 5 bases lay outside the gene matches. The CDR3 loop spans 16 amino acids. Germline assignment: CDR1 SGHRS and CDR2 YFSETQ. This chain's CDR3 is CASSLRASGRGDTQYF. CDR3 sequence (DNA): TGCGCCAGCAGCTTGCGGGCTAGCGGGAGGGGAGATACGCAGTATTTT.

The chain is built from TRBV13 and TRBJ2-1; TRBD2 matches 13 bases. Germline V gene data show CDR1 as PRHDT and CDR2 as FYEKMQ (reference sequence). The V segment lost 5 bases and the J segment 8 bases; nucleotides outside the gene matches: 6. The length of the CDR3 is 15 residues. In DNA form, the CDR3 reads TGTGCCAGCAGCGCTCGACTAGCGGGGGGAGATGAGCAGTTCTTC. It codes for CASSARLAGGDEQFF.

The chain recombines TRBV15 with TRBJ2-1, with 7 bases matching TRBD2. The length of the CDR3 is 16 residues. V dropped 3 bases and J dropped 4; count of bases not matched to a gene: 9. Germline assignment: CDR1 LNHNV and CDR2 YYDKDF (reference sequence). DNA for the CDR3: TGTGCCACCAGCAGTGTCGCCCCTAGCGGATACAATGAGCAGTTCTTC. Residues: CATSSVAPSGYNEQFF.

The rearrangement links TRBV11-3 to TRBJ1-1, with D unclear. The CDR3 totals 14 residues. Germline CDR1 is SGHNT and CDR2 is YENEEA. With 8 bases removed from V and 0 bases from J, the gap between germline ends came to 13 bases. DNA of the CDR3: TGTGCCAGCCGGCCTGGCAGGATGAACACTGAAGCTTTCTTT. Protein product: CASRPGRMNTEAFF.

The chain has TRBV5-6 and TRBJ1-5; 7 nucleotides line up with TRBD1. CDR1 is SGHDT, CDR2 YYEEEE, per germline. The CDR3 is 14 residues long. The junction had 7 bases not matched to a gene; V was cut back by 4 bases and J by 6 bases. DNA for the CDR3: TGTGCCAGCAGCCCCGGGACAGTTTCTCAGCCCCAGCATTTT. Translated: CASSPGTVSQPQHF. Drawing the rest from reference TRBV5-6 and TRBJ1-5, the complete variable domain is DAGVTQSPTHLIKTRGQQVTLRCSPKSGHDTVSWYQQALGQGPQFIFQYYEEEERQRGNFPDRFSGHQFPNYSSELNVNALLLGDSALYLCASSPGTVSQPQHFGDGTRLSIL.

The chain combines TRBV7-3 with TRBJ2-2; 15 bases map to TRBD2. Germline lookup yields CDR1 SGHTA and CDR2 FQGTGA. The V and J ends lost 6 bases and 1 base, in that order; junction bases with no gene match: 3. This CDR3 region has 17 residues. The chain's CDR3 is CASSGLAGGLNTGELFF. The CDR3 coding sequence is TGTGCCAGCAGTGGACTAGCGGGAGGGCTGAACACCGGGGAGCTGTTTTTT.

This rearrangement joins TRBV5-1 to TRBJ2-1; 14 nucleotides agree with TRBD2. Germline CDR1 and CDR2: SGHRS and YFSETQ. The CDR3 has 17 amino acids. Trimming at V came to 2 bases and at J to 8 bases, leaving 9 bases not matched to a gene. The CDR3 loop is CASSFSAGTSGSHEQFF. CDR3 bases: TGCGCCAGCAGCTTCTCCGCCGGGACTAGCGGGAGCCATGAGCAGTTCTTC.

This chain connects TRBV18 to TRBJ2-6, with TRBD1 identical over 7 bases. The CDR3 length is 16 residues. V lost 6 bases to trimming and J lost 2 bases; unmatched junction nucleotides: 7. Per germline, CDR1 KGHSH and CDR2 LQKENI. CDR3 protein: CASSRAGQAGANVLTF. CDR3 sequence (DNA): TGTGCCAGCTCCCGGGCTGGACAGGCTGGGGCCAACGTCCTGACTTTC.

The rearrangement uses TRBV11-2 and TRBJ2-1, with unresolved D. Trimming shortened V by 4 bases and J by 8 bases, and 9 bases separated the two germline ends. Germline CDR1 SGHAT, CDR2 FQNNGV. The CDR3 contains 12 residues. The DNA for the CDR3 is TGTGCCAGCAGCTACGGGTACGATGAGCAGTTCTTC. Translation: CASSYGYDEQFF.

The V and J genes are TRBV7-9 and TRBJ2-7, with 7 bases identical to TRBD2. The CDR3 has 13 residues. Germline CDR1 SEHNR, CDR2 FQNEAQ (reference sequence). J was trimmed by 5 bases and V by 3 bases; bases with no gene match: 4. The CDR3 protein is CASSLQAGHEQYF. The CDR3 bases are TGTGCCAGCAGCTTGCAAGCGGGACACGAGCAGTACTTC.

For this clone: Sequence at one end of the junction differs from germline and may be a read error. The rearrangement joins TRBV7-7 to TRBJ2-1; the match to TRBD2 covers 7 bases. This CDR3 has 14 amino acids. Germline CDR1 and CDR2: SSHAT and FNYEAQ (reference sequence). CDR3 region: CASSPGLHYNEQFF. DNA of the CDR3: TGTGCTAGCAGCCCGGGACTACACTACAATGAGCAGTTCTTC.

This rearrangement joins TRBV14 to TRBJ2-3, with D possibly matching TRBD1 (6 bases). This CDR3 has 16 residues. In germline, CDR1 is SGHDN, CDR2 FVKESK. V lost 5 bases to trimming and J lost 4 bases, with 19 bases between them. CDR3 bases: TGTGCCAGCAGCGACTACGCCAGGGGTCTATCAGATACGCAGTATTTT. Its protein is CASSDYARGLSDTQYF.

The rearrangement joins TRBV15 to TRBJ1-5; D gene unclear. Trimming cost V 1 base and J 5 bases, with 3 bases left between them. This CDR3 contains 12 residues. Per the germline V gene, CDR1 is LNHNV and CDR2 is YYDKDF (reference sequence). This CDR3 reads CATSRADQPQHF. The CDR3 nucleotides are TGTGCCACCAGCAGAGCCGATCAGCCCCAGCATTTT.

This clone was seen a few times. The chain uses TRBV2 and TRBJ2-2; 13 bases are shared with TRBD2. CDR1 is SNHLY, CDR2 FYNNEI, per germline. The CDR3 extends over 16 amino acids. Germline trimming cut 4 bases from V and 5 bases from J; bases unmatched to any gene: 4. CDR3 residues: CASSGTSGSITGELFF. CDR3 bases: TGTGCCAGCAGTGGGACTAGCGGGAGTATAACCGGGGAGCTGTTTTTT. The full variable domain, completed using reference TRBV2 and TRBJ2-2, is EPEVTQTPSHQVTQMGQEVILRCVPISNHLYFYWYRQILGQKVEFLVSFYNNEISEKSEIFDDQFSVERPDGSNFTLKIRSTKLEDSAMYFCASSGTSGSITGELFFGEGSRLTVL.

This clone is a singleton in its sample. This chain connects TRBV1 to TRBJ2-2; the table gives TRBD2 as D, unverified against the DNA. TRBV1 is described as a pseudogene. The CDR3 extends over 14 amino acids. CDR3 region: CTSPQAGVVGELFF. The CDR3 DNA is TGCACCAGTCCGCAAGCGGGAGTGGTCGGGGAGCTGTTTTTT.